These 13 T cell receptor beta chains originate from one sample sequenced in a study of blood T cell repertoires in COVID-19. Assay: immunoSEQ multiplex PCR; the TCRdb copy retains only in-frame clones and omits some. The data show about 320,000 clones, over 90% seen once. Sequencing was done on a sample of PBMCs or T cells enriched from blood (not recorded which). The source of these receptors is a woman aged 30 to 39 who had been exposed to COVID-19.

The chain carries TRBV7-8 and TRBJ1-1, with D possibly TRBD1 on 5 matching bases. Trimming pared 2 bases from V and 7 bases from J, leaving 17 bases between. The CDR3 extends over 15 amino acids. Germline CDR1 SGHVS, CDR2 FQNEAQ. The chain's CDR3 is CASSLRVKGFNEAFF. CDR3 DNA: TGTGCCAGCAGCTTACGTGTCAAGGGGTTTAATGAAGCTTTCTTT.

CDR3 DNA: TGTGCCAGCATTCGGGATAATTCACCCCTCCACTTT. It yields the protein CASIRDNSPLHF. The chain recombines TRBV2 with TRBJ1-6; no reliable D call. There are 12 residues in the CDR3. With 7 bases removed from V and 5 bases from J, the gap between germline ends came to 6 bases. Germline loops: CDR1 SNHLY, CDR2 FYNNEI.

V gene TRBV7-9 combines with J gene TRBJ1-1; D gene ambiguous. Trimming shortened V by 2 bases and J by 0 bases, and 7 bases separated the two germline ends. The CDR3 has 14 amino acids. The germline CDR1 and CDR2 sequences are SEHNR and FQNEAQ (reference sequence). The CDR3 DNA is TGTGCCAGCAGCTTATCAGGTATGAACACTGAAGCTTTCTTT. Residues: CASSLSGMNTEAFF.

This chain uses TRBV5-1 with TRBJ2-7; TRBD1 matches 12 bases. The V gene end was trimmed by 6 bases and the J gene end by 5 bases; junction bases not matched to a gene: 9. Germline V gene data show CDR1 as SGHRS and CDR2 as YFSETQ. The CDR3 is 15 amino acids. This chain's CDR3 is CASTRSGTGGHEQYF. The CDR3 DNA reads TGCGCCAGCACCAGATCCGGGACAGGGGGCCACGAGCAGTACTTC. Based on the CDR3 plus reference TRBV5-1 and TRBJ2-7, the full variable domain is KAGVTQTPRYLIKTRGQQVTLSCSPISGHRSVSWYQQTPGQGLQFLFEYFSETQRNKGNFPGRFSGRQFSNSRSEMNVSTLELGDSALYLCASTRSGTGGHEQYFGPGTRLTVT.

The chain joins TRBV2 to TRBJ2-5; 14 bases map to TRBD2. The junction had 8 bases not matched to a gene; V was cut back by 6 bases and J by 5 bases. CDR3 length equals 16 residues. Germline V gene sequence: CDR1 SNHLY, CDR2 FYNNEI. DNA for the CDR3: TGTGCCAGCAGCGGACTAGCGGGGGGTTTCGGGGAGACCCAGTACTTC. Translating gives CASSGLAGGFGETQYF. Combining the CDR3 with reference TRBV2 and TRBJ2-5 gives the whole variable domain EPEVTQTPSHQVTQMGQEVILRCVPISNHLYFYWYRQILGQKVEFLVSFYNNEISEKSEIFDDQFSVERPDGSNFTLKIRSTKLEDSAMYFCASSGLAGGFGETQYFGPGTRLLVL.

V gene TRBV13 combines with J gene TRBJ2-3, with 10 bases matching TRBD2. Germline assignment: CDR1 PRHDT and CDR2 FYEKMQ (reference sequence). Trimming removed 6 bases from V and 0 bases from J; junction bases left unmatched: 3. The CDR3 is made up of 15 amino acids. CDR3 DNA: TGTGCCAGCAGACATAGCGGGGGGAGCACAGATACGCAGTATTTT. Translated: CASRHSGGSTDTQYF.

The chain is built from TRBV18 and TRBJ2-3; D might be TRBD1 (5 bases). Germline CDR1 is KGHSH and CDR2 is LQKENI. The CDR3 covers 16 residues. V dropped 0 bases and J dropped 2 bases, with 12 bases sitting between them. CDR3 DNA: TGTGCCAGCTCACCACCGGCTACAGGAGACACAGATACGCAGTATTTT. This encodes CASSPPATGDTDTQYF.

V is TRBV14 and J is TRBJ1-2; 7 bases agree with TRBD1. The junction had 7 bases not matched to a gene; V was cut back by 1 base and J by 8 bases. The CDR3 is made up of 14 amino acids. The germline CDR1 and CDR2 sequences are SGHDN and FVKESK. The CDR3, as DNA: TGTGCCAGCAGCCAAGTCCTGACAGGGAAAGGCTACACCTTC. As protein: CASSQVLTGKGYTF.

This clone was counted a few times. The gene calls are TRBV7-9 and TRBJ1-6; possible D gene TRBD1, 6 bases. The ends were cut back, 5 bases at V and 7 bases at J, with 18 bases in the middle. CDR1 SEHNR and CDR2 FQNEAQ come from the germline V gene (reference sequence). The CDR3 covers 16 residues. In DNA, the CDR3 is TGTGCCAGCAGCAAATTTACTACAGGGCCGAATTCACCCCTCCACTTT. Translation: CASSKFTTGPNSPLHF.

The rearrangement joins TRBV19 to TRBJ1-2, with D perhaps TRBD1 (5 bases). Germline lookup yields CDR1 LNHDA and CDR2 SQIVND (reference sequence). Between the trimmed V and J ends, which lost 3 bases and 4 bases, there was a span of 15 bases. The CDR3 sequence is 15 residues long. The CDR3 protein is CASSMVQGRGYGYTF. DNA of the CDR3: TGTGCCAGTAGTATGGTTCAGGGAAGGGGCTATGGCTACACCTTC.

Worth noting for this clone: Other nucleotide sequences in the sample specify the same CDR3. The chain links TRBV7-2 to TRBJ1-1; the D gene is possibly TRBD1 (5 bases). V dropped 1 base and J dropped 1 base, with 7 bases sitting between them. Germline V CDR1 and CDR2: SGHTA, FQGNSA. CDR3 length: 14 residues. In DNA, the CDR3 is TGTGCCAGCAGCTTAGATAGGGGGAACACTGAAGCTTTCTTT. Residues: CASSLDRGNTEAFF.

The rearrangement links TRBV2 to TRBJ1-5, with TRBD1 matching over 7 bases. After removal of 6 bases from V and 4 bases from J, the junction contained 9 bases not matched to a gene. The CDR3 length is 15 residues. Germline lookup yields CDR1 SNHLY and CDR2 FYNNEI. The CDR3 spells CASSWGQLGNQPQHF. CDR3 bases: TGTGCCAGCAGCTGGGGACAGTTGGGGAATCAGCCCCAGCATTTT.

This clone has only one observation. The chain has TRBV15 and TRBJ1-2; D not resolved. CDR1 is LNHNV, CDR2 YYDKDF, per germline (reference sequence). The CDR3 has 15 amino acids. Trimming cost V 8 bases and J 2 bases, with 18 bases left between them. CDR3 coding DNA: TGTGCCACCTCCCCCCCCGGGAAAAGGAACTATGGCTACACCTTC. It is translated as CATSPPGKRNYGYTF. The full variable domain, with the rest looked up from reference TRBV15 and TRBJ1-2, is DAMVIQNPRYQVTQFGKPVTLSCSQTLNHNVMYWYQQKSSQAPKLLFHYYDKDFNNEADTPDNFQSRRPNTSFCFLDIRSPGLGDTAMYLCATSPPGKRNYGYTFGSGTRLTVV.